This TCR beta chain was recovered during a study of cytomegalovirus exposure and HLA in healthy donors. Study results and limitations: Clonal expansion was found to be greater in HLA-associated TCR beta chains than in equally common others in a later analysis.

Each of the donors was a healthy bone marrow donor. PCR used 60 Vbeta primers and 13 Jbeta primers. Libraries were prepared by immunoSEQ multiplex PCR; TCRdb keeps only in-frame clonotypes and omits some of them. The data show roughly 100,000 clones, with 65% to 85% seen just once and approximately 3.7% held by the top ten. With regard to this clone: Antigen specificity is unknown.

The TCR originated in a man aged 45 to 65 in good health and CMV-seropositive. Sequences were obtained from PBMCs.

CDR3: CASSTPGYNEQFF. In DNA, the CDR3 is TGTGCCAGCAGCACCCCAGGGTACAATGAGCAGTTCTTC. The chain joins TRBV28 to TRBJ2-1; TRBD1 is a possible D gene (5 bases). V gave up 6 bases and J gave up 4 bases, with 10 bases separating them. The CDR3 is made up of 13 amino acids. CDR1 and CDR2 (germline): MDHEN, SYDVKM.